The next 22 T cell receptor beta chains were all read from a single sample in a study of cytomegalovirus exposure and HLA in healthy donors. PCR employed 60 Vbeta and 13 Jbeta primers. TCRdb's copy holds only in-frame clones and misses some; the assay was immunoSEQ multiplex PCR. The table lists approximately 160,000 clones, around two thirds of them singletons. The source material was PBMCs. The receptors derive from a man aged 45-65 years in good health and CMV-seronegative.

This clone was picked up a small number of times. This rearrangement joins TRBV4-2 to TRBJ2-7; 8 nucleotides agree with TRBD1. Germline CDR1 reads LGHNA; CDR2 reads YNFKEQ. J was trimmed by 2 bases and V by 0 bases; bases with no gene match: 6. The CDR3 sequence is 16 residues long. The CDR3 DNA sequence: TGTGCCAGCAGCCAAGATGCAGGGGGCCCCCCCTACGAGCAGTACTTC. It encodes CASSQDAGGPPYEQYF.

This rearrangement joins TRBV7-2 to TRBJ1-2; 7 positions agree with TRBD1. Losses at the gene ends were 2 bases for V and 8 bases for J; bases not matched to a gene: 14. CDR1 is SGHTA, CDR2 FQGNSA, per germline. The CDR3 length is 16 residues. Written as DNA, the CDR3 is TGTGCCAGCAGCTTAAATCGGCAGGGGGATCCCTCCGGCTACACCTTC. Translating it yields CASSLNRQGDPSGYTF. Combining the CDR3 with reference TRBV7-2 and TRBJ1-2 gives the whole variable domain GAGVSQSPSNKVTEKGKDVELRCDPISGHTALYWYRQSLGQGLEFLIYFQGNSAPDKSGLPSDRFSAERTGGSVSTLTIQRTQQEDSAVYLCASSLNRQGDPSGYTFGSGTRLTVV.

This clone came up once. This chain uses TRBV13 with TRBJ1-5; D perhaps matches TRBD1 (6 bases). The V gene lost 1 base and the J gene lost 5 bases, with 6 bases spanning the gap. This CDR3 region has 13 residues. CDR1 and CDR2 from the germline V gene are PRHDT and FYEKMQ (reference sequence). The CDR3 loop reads CASSLEGDQPQHF. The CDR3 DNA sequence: TGTGCCAGCAGCTTAGAGGGGGATCAGCCCCAGCATTTT.

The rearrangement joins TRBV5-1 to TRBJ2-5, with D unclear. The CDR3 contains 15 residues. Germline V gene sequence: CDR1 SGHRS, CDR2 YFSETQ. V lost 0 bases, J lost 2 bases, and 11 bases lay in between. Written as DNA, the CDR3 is TGCGCCAGCAGCTTGGCTAGTGAAGAACAAGAGACCCAGTACTTC. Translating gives CASSLASEEQETQYF.

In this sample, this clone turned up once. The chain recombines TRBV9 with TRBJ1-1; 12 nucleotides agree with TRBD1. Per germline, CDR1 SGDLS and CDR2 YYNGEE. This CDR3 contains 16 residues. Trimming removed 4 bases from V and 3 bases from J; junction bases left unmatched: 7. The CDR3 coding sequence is TGTGCCAGCAGCCCTGGGACAGGGGGCAGGGACACTGAAGCTTTCTTT. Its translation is CASSPGTGGRDTEAFF.

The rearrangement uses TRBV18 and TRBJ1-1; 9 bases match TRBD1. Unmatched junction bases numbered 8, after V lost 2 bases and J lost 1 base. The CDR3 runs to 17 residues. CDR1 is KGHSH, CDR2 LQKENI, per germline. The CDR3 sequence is CASSPAGPGQGNTEAFF. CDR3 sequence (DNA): TGTGCCAGCTCACCAGCCGGGCCGGGACAGGGGAACACTGAAGCTTTCTTT. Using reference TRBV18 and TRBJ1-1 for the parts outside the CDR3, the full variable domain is NAGVMQNPRHLVRRRGQEARLRCSPMKGHSHVYWYRQLPEEGLKFMVYLQKENIIDESGMPKERFSAEFPKEGPSILRIQQVVRGDSAAYFCASSPAGPGQGNTEAFFGQGTRLTVV.

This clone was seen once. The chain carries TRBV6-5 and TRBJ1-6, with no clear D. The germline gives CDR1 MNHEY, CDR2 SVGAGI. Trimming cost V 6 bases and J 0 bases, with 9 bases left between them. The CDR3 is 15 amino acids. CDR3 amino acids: CASRDGSSYNSPLHF. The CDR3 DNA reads TGTGCCAGCAGAGACGGGAGCTCCTATAATTCACCCCTCCACTTT.

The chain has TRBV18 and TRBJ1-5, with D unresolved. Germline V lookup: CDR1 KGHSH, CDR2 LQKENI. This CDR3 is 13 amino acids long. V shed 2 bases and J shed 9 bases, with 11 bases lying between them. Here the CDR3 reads CASSPVGAGPQHF. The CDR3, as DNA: TGTGCCAGCTCACCAGTAGGTGCAGGGCCCCAGCATTTT.

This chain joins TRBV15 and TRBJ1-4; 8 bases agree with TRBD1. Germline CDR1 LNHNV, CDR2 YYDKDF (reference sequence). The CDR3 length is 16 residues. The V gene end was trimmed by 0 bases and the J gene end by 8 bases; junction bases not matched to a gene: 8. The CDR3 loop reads CATSRDPPGQEEKLFF. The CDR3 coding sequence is TGTGCCACCAGCAGAGATCCGCCGGGACAGGAAGAAAAACTGTTTTTT.

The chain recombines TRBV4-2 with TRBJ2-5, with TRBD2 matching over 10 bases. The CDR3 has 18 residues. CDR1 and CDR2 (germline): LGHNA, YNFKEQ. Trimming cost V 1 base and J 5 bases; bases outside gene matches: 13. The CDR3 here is CASSQGRGSGGAGETQYF. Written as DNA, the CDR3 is TGTGCCAGCAGCCAAGGTCGGGGAAGCGGGGGGGCCGGGGAGACCCAGTACTTC.

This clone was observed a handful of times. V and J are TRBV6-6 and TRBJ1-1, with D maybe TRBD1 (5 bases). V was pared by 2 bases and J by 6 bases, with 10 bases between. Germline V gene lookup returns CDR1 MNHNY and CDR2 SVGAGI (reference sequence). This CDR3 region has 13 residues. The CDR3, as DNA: TGTGCCAGCAGTTACAAGGGGAAGGCTGAAGCTTTCTTT. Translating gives CASSYKGKAEAFF.

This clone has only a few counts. The CDR3 nucleotides are TGTGCCAGCAGCTTAGCGGGAGGGGTAGGTGGCTACACCTTC. This codes for CASSLAGGVGGYTF. The chain joins TRBV7-8 to TRBJ1-2; D perhaps matches TRBD1 (5 bases). This CDR3 is built from 14 residues. V dropped 0 bases and J dropped 7 bases, with 12 bases sitting between them. CDR1 SGHVS and CDR2 FQNEAQ come from the germline V gene. The full variable domain, its missing parts supplied by reference TRBV7-8 and TRBJ1-2, is GAGVSQSPRYKVAKRGQDVALRCDPISGHVSLFWYQQALGQGPEFLTYFQNEAQLDKSGLPSDRFFAERPEGSVSTLKIQRTQQEDSAVYLCASSLAGGVGGYTFGSGTRLTVV.

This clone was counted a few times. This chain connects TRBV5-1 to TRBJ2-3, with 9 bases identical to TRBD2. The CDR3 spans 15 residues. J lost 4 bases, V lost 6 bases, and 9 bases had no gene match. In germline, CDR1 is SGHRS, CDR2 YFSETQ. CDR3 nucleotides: TGCGCCAGCACCAGACAGGGCGGGGGGGCAGATACGCAGTATTTT. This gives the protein CASTRQGGGADTQYF. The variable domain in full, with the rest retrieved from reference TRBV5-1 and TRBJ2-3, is KAGVTQTPRYLIKTRGQQVTLSCSPISGHRSVSWYQQTPGQGLQFLFEYFSETQRNKGNFPGRFSGRQFSNSRSEMNVSTLELGDSALYLCASTRQGGGADTQYFGPGTRLTVL.

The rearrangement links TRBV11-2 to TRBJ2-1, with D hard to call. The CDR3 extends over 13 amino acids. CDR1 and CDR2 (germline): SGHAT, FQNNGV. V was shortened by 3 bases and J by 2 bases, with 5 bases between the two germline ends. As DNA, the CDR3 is TGTGCCAGCAGCTTGCGGACCTACAATGAGCAGTTCTTC. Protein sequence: CASSLRTYNEQFF.

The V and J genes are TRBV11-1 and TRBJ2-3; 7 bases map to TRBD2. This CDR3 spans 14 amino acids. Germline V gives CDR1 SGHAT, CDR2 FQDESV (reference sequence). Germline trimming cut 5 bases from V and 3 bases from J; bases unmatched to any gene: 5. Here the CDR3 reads CASSRTRGTDTQYF. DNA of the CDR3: TGTGCCAGCAGCCGGACTAGGGGTACAGATACGCAGTATTTT.

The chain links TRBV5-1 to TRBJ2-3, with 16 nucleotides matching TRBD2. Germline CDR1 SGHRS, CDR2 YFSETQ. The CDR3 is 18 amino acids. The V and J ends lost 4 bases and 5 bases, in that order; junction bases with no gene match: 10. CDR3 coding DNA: TGCGCCAGCAGCCCGGGACTAGCGGGGGGGTCCAAGGGAGATACGCAGTATTTT. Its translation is CASSPGLAGGSKGDTQYF.

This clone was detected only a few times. CDR3 region: CASSVSRDRPNYGYTF. The CDR3 nucleotides are TGTGCCAGCAGCGTCAGCCGGGACAGGCCCAACTATGGCTACACCTTC. This chain joins TRBV7-8 and TRBJ1-2; 8 nucleotides match TRBD1. The germline CDR1 and CDR2 sequences are SGHVS and FQNEAQ. The CDR3 loop spans 16 amino acids. Trimming took 5 bases from V and 2 from J; bases not matched to a gene: 10.

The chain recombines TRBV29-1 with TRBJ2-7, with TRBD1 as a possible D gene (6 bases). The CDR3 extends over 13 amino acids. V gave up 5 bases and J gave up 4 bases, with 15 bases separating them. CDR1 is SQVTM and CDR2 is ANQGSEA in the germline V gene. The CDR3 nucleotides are TGCAGCGTTTACGGGACACGAGTATACGAGCAGTACTTC. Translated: CSVYGTRVYEQYF.

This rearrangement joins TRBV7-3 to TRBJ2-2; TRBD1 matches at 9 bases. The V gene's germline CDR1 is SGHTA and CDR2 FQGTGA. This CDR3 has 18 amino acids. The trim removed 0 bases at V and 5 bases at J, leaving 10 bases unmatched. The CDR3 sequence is CASSLTGRGTGWTGELFF. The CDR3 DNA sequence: TGTGCCAGCAGCTTAACGGGGAGAGGGACAGGGTGGACCGGGGAGCTGTTTTTT.

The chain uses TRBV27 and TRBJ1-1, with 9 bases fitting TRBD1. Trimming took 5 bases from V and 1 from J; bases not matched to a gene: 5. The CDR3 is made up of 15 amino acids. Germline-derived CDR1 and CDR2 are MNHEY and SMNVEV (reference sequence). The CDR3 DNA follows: TGTGCCAGCAGTCAAGACAGGGGGGGGAACACTGAAGCTTTCTTT. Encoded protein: CASSQDRGGNTEAFF.

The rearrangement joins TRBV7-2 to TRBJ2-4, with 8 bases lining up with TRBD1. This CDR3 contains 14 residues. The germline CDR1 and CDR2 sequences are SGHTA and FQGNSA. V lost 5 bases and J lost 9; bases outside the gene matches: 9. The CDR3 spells CASSPSTGVIIQYF. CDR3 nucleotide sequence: TGTGCCAGCAGCCCTTCGACAGGGGTGATCATTCAGTACTTC.

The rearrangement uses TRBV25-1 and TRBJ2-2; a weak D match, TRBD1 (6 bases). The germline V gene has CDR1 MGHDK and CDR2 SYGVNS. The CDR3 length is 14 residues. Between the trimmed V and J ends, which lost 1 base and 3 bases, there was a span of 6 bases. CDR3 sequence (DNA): TGTGCCAGCAGTGAATCAGGGGACACCGGGGAGCTGTTTTTT. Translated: CASSESGDTGELFF.